This entry features one TCR beta chain sequence. What it binds is not known. The germline gives CDR1 ENHRY, CDR2 SYGVKD. V lost 4 bases and J lost 2; bases outside the gene matches: 3. The CDR3 loop spans 14 amino acids. Repertoires were generated with immunoSEQ multiplex PCR, while TCRdb's copy carries only in-frame clones and drops some. The sample lists over 2 million clones, 85% to 95% seen once, with about 0.41% in the top ten. These data are taken from a study of shared clonotypes between healthy human individuals. Study-wide results and caveats: Sampling was confined to blood; repertoires within tissues likely differ.

The receptor's source is a man between 18 and 35 years old in good health. Some clones in this sample may be carry-over from other donors' samples. J is TRBJ2-7 and V is TRBV10-3, with 9 bases matching TRBD1. The sample comprised naive CD4+ T cells from PBMCs. Indicated subset: CD45RA+ positively selected. In DNA form, the CDR3 reads TGTGCCATCAGTGTCGGGACAGGGACCTACGAGCAGTACTTC. Residues: CAISVGTGTYEQYF.